Below, 9 T cell receptor beta chains from the same sample are listed, as sequenced in a study of blood T cell repertoires in COVID-19. Clones were sequenced by immunoSEQ multiplex PCR, and TCRdb holds only the in-frame ones, with some missing. The sample has roughly 220,000 clones, just under 85% seen once. The sequenced sample was PBMCs or T cells enriched from blood (not recorded which). All receptors come from a man aged 35 to 55 who had recovered from COVID-19.

CDR3 coding DNA: TGCGCCAGCAGCTCCGTAGCGGGAGGTCCCTACGAGCAGTACTTC. It codes for CASSSVAGGPYEQYF. The chain is built from TRBV5-1 and TRBJ2-7; 10 bases are a match to TRBD2. Germline V gives CDR1 SGHRS, CDR2 YFSETQ. Trimming cost V 3 bases and J 2 bases; bases outside gene matches: 5. CDR3 length: 15 amino acids.

This clone was observed a single time. V and J are TRBV12-5 and TRBJ2-3; TRBD2 aligns across 7 bases. In germline, CDR1 is LGHNT, CDR2 FRNRAP. Trimming removed 4 bases from V and 2 bases from J; junction bases left unmatched: 3. The CDR3 length is 14 residues. The CDR3 DNA follows: TGTGCTAGTGGTTCCGGACTAGACACAGATACGCAGTATTTT. Its protein product is CASGSGLDTDTQYF.

The DNA for the CDR3 is TGTGCCAGCAGCCCGCAGCTAGCGGGAGGGTTCTCCTACGAGCAGTACTTC. Translation gives CASSPQLAGGFSYEQYF. J is TRBJ2-7 and V is TRBV5-4, with 12 bases matching TRBD2. Germline-derived CDR1 and CDR2 are SGHNT and YYREEE (reference sequence). V dropped 4 bases and J dropped 0; count of bases not matched to a gene: 8. This CDR3 comprises 17 residues.

The chain joins TRBV30 to TRBJ1-6; D unclear. The CDR3 loop spans 17 amino acids. V dropped 0 bases and J dropped 0 bases, with 12 bases sitting between them. Germline assignment: CDR1 GTSNPN and CDR2 SVGIG (reference sequence). The DNA for the CDR3 is TGTGCCTGGAGTGTTTTCGTGACACTCTCCTATAATTCACCCCTCCACTTT. Translating it yields CAWSVFVTLSYNSPLHF. Together with reference TRBV30 and TRBJ1-6, the CDR3 gives the full variable domain: SQTIHQWPATLVQPVGSPLSLECTVEGTSNPNLYWYRQAAGRGLQLLFYSVGIGQISSEVPQNLSASRPQDRQFILSSKKLLLSDSGFYLCAWSVFVTLSYNSPLHFGNGTRLTVT.

The chain combines TRBV19 with TRBJ2-5; 10 bases are shared with TRBD1. CDR3 length: 16 residues. J lost 2 bases, V lost 6 bases, and 9 bases had no gene match. Germline CDR1 is LNHDA and CDR2 is SQIVND (reference sequence). The CDR3 DNA sequence: TGTGCCAGTAGCCGTGGACAGGGGGGCCGTCAAGAGACCCAGTACTTC. This gives the protein CASSRGQGGRQETQYF. The whole variable domain, remainder taken from reference TRBV19 and TRBJ2-5, is DGGITQSPKYLFRKEGQNVTLSCEQNLNHDAMYWYRQDPGQGLRLIYYSQIVNDFQKGDIAEGYSVSREKKESFPLTVTSAQKNPTAFYLCASSRGQGGRQETQYFGPGTRLLVL.

The rearrangement joins TRBV29-1 to TRBJ2-1; 7 nucleotides agree with TRBD1. CDR1 and CDR2 from the germline V gene are SQVTM and ANQGSEA. J lost 2 bases, V lost 7 bases, and 5 bases had no gene match. The CDR3 is made up of 13 amino acids. The CDR3 nucleotides are TGCAGCGCAACAGGGGACACCTACAATGAGCAGTTCTTC. It codes for CSATGDTYNEQFF.

The chain carries TRBV5-1 and TRBJ2-5; 8 bases are a match to TRBD1. Germline loops: CDR1 SGHRS, CDR2 YFSETQ. Trimming cost V 4 bases and J 5 bases; bases outside gene matches: 7. The CDR3 is 14 residues long. The CDR3 region is CASSLTGAEETQYF. CDR3 DNA sequence: TGCGCCAGCAGCCTGACAGGGGCGGAGGAGACCCAGTACTTC.

The rearrangement uses TRBV5-6 and TRBJ1-2, with D maybe TRBD1 (5 bases). The CDR3 sequence is 14 residues long. Looked up from germline, CDR1 is SGHDT and CDR2 is YYEEEE. V dropped 0 bases and J dropped 8 bases, with 14 bases sitting between them. CDR3: CASSLEVREGGYTF. The CDR3 nucleotides are TGTGCCAGCAGCTTGGAAGTCAGGGAGGGAGGCTACACCTTC.

The chain carries TRBV19 and TRBJ2-3; 12 nucleotides agree with TRBD1. CDR1 and CDR2 from the germline V gene are LNHDA and SQIVND (reference sequence). Trimming removed 6 bases from V and 5 bases from J; junction bases left unmatched: 9. CDR3 size: 16 residues. The CDR3 DNA sequence: TGTGCCAGTAGAGAACCGGGACAGGGGGCTAAAGATACGCAGTATTTT. The encoded protein is CASREPGQGAKDTQYF.